Detailed here is one TCR beta chain. Its antigen remains unidentified. From germline, CDR1 is MDHEN and CDR2 SYDVKM. V gave up 6 bases and J gave up 0 bases; unmatched junction bases: 10. There are 18 residues in the CDR3. The TCRbeta library incorporated unique molecular identifiers. TCRdb re-derived calls from the PCR reads in MiXCR, one entry per CDR3 protein. Of fewer than 750,000 distinct CDR3 sequences listed, 25% to 30% are singletons. This sample was taken from a study of T-cell reconstitution after alpha-beta-depleted transplantation in children. Study results and limitations: It was surviving recipient T cells and thymic progenitors that gave some patients high TCRbeta diversity at day 60. About two months after transplant, alpha-beta T cells reportedly came from several hundred expanded graft clones. Hyperexpanded clones declined; after one year, newly produced T cells mostly supplied diversity.

The sequence came from a boy less than two years old with Wiskott-Aldrich syndrome, due to receive a stem cell transplant. The specimen comprised PBMCs, sampled before TCRalphabeta/CD19-depleted stem cell transplant. V gene TRBV28 combines with J gene TRBJ2-1, with 11 bases that match TRBD2. For the CDR3, the DNA is TGTGCCAGCAGGCCTCCGGGACTAGCGGCTAGCTCCTACAATGAGCAGTTCTTC. It encodes CASRPPGLAASSYNEQFF.